Described below is a single T cell receptor (beta chain) sequence and its context. No antigen is known for it. This record belongs to a study of T-cell reconstitution after alpha-beta-depleted transplantation in children. Broader study findings: Roughly two months post-transplant, alpha-beta T cells reportedly originated from several hundred graft clones that had expanded. A year post-transplant, T-cell counts and diversity derived mostly from newly produced T cells. Recipient T cells and thymic progenitors that survived were the source of the high TCRbeta diversity seen at day 60 in some patients.

The library targeted TCRbeta and was prepared with unique molecular identifiers. TCRdb used MiXCR to reprocess the PCR reads, holding one entry per CDR3 protein. The table includes tens of thousands of distinct CDR3 sequences, under 60% detected once. Germline CDR1 LGHNA, CDR2 YNFKEQ. Trimming took off 0 bases at V and 11 bases at J, with 18 bases between the two ends. The length of the CDR3 is 15 residues. The sequences come from peripheral blood, collected before TCRalphabeta/CD19-depleted stem cell transplant. The chain couples TRBV4-2 to TRBJ2-3, with D tentatively TRBD2 (6 bases). This receptor was identified in a boy under two years old with SCID, due to receive a stem cell transplant. The CDR3 loop is CASSQEEHWRDGQYF. The CDR3 DNA reads TGTGCCAGCAGCCAAGAGGAGCACTGGCGGGATGGGCAGTATTTT.